This T cell receptor beta chain was recovered during a study of blood T cell repertoires in COVID-19. Across the study: Both acute and convalescent COVID-19 samples were obtained from the United States, Italy and Spain. T cells, B-cell-depleted T cells, or PBMCs supplied cDNA or gDNA.

V was pared by 0 bases and J by 0 bases, with 10 bases between. CDR1 SGHRS and CDR2 YFSETQ come from the germline V gene. CDR3 length: 16 residues. In the original workflow: Amplifying reference gene primers gave estimates of nucleated cell counts. Clones were read by immunoSEQ multiplex PCR, and TCRdb kept only the in-frame ones, dropping some. V, J and clone size derive from that table, while D and trimming were established from the DNA sequence. The sample includes about 170,000 clones, approximately 90% seen only once; the top ten take approximately 24%. This TCR was sampled from a man between 60 and 75 years old with acute or convalescent COVID-19. The sample consisted of peripheral blood. The rearrangement joins TRBV5-1 to TRBJ1-3; D is ambiguous. The CDR3 sequence is CASSLGASHSGNTIYF. In nucleotides, the CDR3 is TGCGCCAGCAGCTTGGGGGCGAGCCACTCTGGAAACACCATATATTTT.